The rows below give T cell receptor beta chains drawn from one sample of a study of T cell repertoires in cytomegalovirus infection. TCRdb called the reads again in MiXCR, with one record for every CDR3 protein. The sample records around 85,000 distinct CDR3 sequences, around half being singletons. No antigen has been identified for these receptors. This material consisted of CD8+ T cells from cultured PBMCs, taken from culture after CMV antigen stimulation. The receptors come from a human donor in good health (CMV status not recorded). Some clones in this sample may be carry-over from other donors' samples. Each CDR3 is given without its conserved first and last residue. The listing skips clone size in some rows; elsewhere it reads once, few, many or a size class.

>once|TRBV27|TRBJ2-7
ASSSLSGSGYEQY
>-|TRBV7-9|TRBJ2-7
ASSERRNEQY
>-|TRBV25-1|TRBJ2-7
ASSARLAGGEQY
>-|TRBV7-8|TRBJ2-3
ASTLRRGTDTQY
>-|TRBV15|TRBJ2-2
ATSRGYTGELF
>few|TRBV6-6|TRBJ1-5
ASSDRGGFQPQH
>-|TRBV7-6|TRBJ1-1
ASSLVLRGHGTEAF
>-|TRBV7-3|TRBJ2-3
ASSLTGPTDTQY
>-|TRBV9|TRBJ1-2
ASSSPTEGFTYGYT
>once|TRBV6-6|TRBJ1-6
ASRGSGVPLYNSPLH
>-|TRBV12-5|TRBJ2-1
ASGSGLAGVNEQF
>-|TRBV11-2|TRBJ1-1
ASSHRAQRAAF
>-|TRBV4-2|TRBJ1-5
ASSLLDSDQPQH
>-|TRBV2|TRBJ1-6
ASRPDRGLSPLH
>few|TRBV6-1|TRBJ1-1
ASSELEGMNTEAF
>few|TRBV7-6|TRBJ2-1
ASSQGRGSEQF
>-|TRBV7-6|TRBJ2-5
ASSLSGGSGETQY
>-|TRBV7-3|TRBJ2-5
ASSLGTSGVGETQY
>-|TRBV27|TRBJ1-5
ASSGQGRPFSNQPQH
>-|TRBV11-2|TRBJ1-1
ARSLFVRPHINTEAF
>-|TRBV11-3|TRBJ2-3
ASSSTVTDTQY
>once|TRBV7-6|TRBJ1-4
ASSKRRGQGYEKLF
>-|TRBV28|TRBJ2-1
ASSLQGGGNEQF
>few|TRBV7-6|TRBJ1-2
ASSLVAQGGYGYT
>-|TRBV5-5|TRBJ2-1
ASSFGHRGGPSSYNEQF
>-|TRBV12-5|TRBJ1-1
ASGFDSLNTEAF
>few|TRBV27|TRBJ1-2
ASSLSQGTGYT
>few|TRBV7-2|TRBJ1-2
ASSPRTGRDGYT
>-|TRBV6-6|TRBJ2-3
ASLLTDTQY
>-|TRBV27|TRBJ2-1
ASSYGQGASGF
>-|TRBV6-6|TRBJ1-4
ASHQGDRLGKLF
>-|TRBV7-4|TRBJ1-5
ARSQTGTASNQPQH
>few|TRBV12-5|TRBJ2-2
ASGSGTSGSWNTGELF
>-|TRBV7-8|TRBJ2-3
ASSFKGLVTDTQY
>-|TRBV20-1|TRBJ1-3
SAGGRDGGNTIY
>-|TRBV12-3/TRBV12-4|TRBJ2-7
ASSRTFYEQY
>-|TRBV7-8|TRBJ2-7
ASRLAQVQY
>-|TRBV7-3|TRBJ2-7
ASSLTGLSSYEQY
>many|TRBV6-1|TRBJ1-1
ASSDGREKSTEAF
>-|TRBV29-1|TRBJ1-1
SVGDRVNTEAF
>-|TRBV25-1|TRBJ2-6
ASSDGSPSGANVLT
>-|TRBV5-4|TRBJ1-2
ASSLDGTDFGYT
>-|TRBV7-8|TRBJ1-1
ASSLDAGSNTEAF
>-|TRBV6-1|TRBJ2-2
ATPRGTAKNTGELF
>few|TRBV27|TRBJ1-5
ASSLYSFQPQH
>-|TRBV2|TRBJ2-2
ASSEPHRGGSGELF
>few|TRBV7-2|TRBJ1-3
ASSRPDILGNTIY
>-|TRBV6-5|TRBJ1-5
ASSPTVAGLGNQPQH
>few|TRBV6-6|TRBJ2-5
ASTGPQEGEETQY
>many|TRBV7-8|TRBJ2-7
ASSLPGPGDEQY
>-|TRBV7-9|TRBJ2-1
ASSPLQGHNEQF
>-|TRBV20-1|TRBJ2-7
SATGQGAGEQY
>-|TRBV5-6|TRBJ2-7
ASGRSSAYEQY
>-|TRBV7-9|TRBJ1-5
ASSLVDLQNVQPQH
>-|TRBV12-3/TRBV12-4|TRBJ2-7
ASSFAPSTYEQY
>-|TRBV12-3/TRBV12-4|TRBJ2-1
ATGAGGWNEQF
>-|TRBV7-4|TRBJ2-2
ASSQMLGVTGELF
>-|TRBV7-3|TRBJ2-3
ASSEWGADTQY
>-|TRBV7-8|TRBJ2-1
ASSFPWYNEQF